These 27 T cell receptor beta chains were sequenced from one sample in a study of neurological immune-mediated disorders. One entry per CDR3 protein results from TCRdb running MiXCR on the 5' RACE reads. The sample lists approximately 16,000 distinct CDR3 sequences; about a fifth were seen once. The sequenced material came from PBMCs. The receptors derive from a man aged 45-65 years in good health.

This clonotype came up many times. V and J are TRBV20-1 and TRBJ2-3; D gene unclear. The CDR3 runs 15 residues. The V end was cut by 7 bases, the J end by 6 bases, with 23 bases between. Looked up from germline, CDR1 is DFQATT and CDR2 is SNEGSKA (reference sequence). The CDR3 sequence: CSGIPGSLLGDTQYF. The DNA of the CDR3 is TGCAGTGGTATACCCGGGTCACTCCTCGGGGATACGCAGTATTTT.

This sequence joins TRBV20-1 and TRBJ1-1; D uncertain. Between the trimmed V and J ends, which lost 3 bases and 4 bases, there was a span of 15 bases. The germline V gene encodes CDR1 DFQATT and CDR2 SNEGSKA (reference sequence). The CDR3 runs to 14 residues. This chain's CDR3 is CSARGGSRGTEAFF. Here the CDR3 DNA reads TGCAGTGCTAGGGGCGGCAGCCGGGGCACTGAAGCTTTCTTT.

By proportion, this clonotype is medium-sized. The chain uses TRBV12-3 or TRBV12-4 and TRBJ2-7; either TRBD1 or TRBD2 may fit D (5 bases each). V lost 6 bases and J lost 6, with 15 bases in between. The CDR3 contains 13 residues. As DNA, the CDR3 is TGTGCCAGCAGCTCCGGGACCCCGTCCGAGCAGTACTTC. As protein: CASSSGTPSEQYF.

This clonotype came up many times. The chain uses TRBV20-1 and TRBJ2-5, with TRBD1 matching 7 bases. Germline V gives CDR1 DFQATT, CDR2 SNEGSKA (reference sequence). The CDR3 length is 15 residues. Trimming at V came to 6 bases and at J to 2 bases, leaving 12 bases not matched to a gene. The CDR3 loop is CSAPVTGVPQETQYF. The CDR3 DNA follows: TGCAGTGCGCCGGTTACAGGGGTCCCTCAAGAGACCCAGTACTTC.

Ten or more counts support this clonotype. The CDR3 is CSARGSPYEQYF. The CDR3 region has the DNA TGCAGTGCTAGGGGCTCCCCCTACGAGCAGTACTTC. The J gene is TRBJ2-7, the V gene TRBV20-1; D gene unclear. This CDR3 has 12 residues. CDR1 is DFQATT, CDR2 SNEGSKA, per germline (reference sequence). V lost 3 bases to trimming and J lost 2 bases, with 8 bases between them.

This clonotype is judged medium-sized. This chain joins TRBV28 and TRBJ2-7, with a possible D match to TRBD1 (5 bases). V was pared by 6 bases and J by 0 bases, with 15 bases between. The CDR3 extends over 15 amino acids. Germline lookup yields CDR1 MDHEN and CDR2 SYDVKM. CDR3 residues: CASRPSSGISYEQYF. The CDR3, as DNA: TGTGCCAGCAGACCTTCCTCAGGGATCTCCTACGAGCAGTACTTC.

This clonotype was recorded many times. The CDR3 nucleotides are TGTGCCAGCAGCGTGGGACGGATAAACTATGGCTACACCTTC. Protein product: CASSVGRINYGYTF. This chain joins TRBV5-6 and TRBJ1-2; TRBD1 might be the D (5 bases). Germline loops: CDR1 SGHDT, CDR2 YYEEEE. The CDR3 extends over 14 amino acids. The ends were cut back, 4 bases at V and 2 bases at J, with 12 bases in the middle.

In its sample, this clonotype was seen many times. The V call is TRBV7-9, the J call TRBJ1-2; D is perhaps TRBD1 (6 bases). The ends were cut back, 10 bases at V and 2 bases at J, with 17 bases in the middle. This CDR3 is built from 14 residues. CDR1 is SEHNR, CDR2 FQNEAQ, per germline (reference sequence). CDR3 DNA sequence: TGTGCCACCATCAGGACAGTCACAAACTATGGCTACACCTTC. It is translated as CATIRTVTNYGYTF.

The chain carries TRBV29-1 and TRBJ2-7; D may be TRBD2 (7 bases). The CDR3 spans 13 residues. From germline, CDR1 is SQVTM and CDR2 ANQGSEA. Between the trimmed V and J ends, which lost 7 bases and 2 bases, there was a span of 15 bases. The DNA for the CDR3 is TGCAGCGGGACGGAGGGGGGGGCCTACGAGCAGTACTTC. Its translation is CSGTEGGAYEQYF.

This clonotype was detected ten times or more. The chain joins TRBV28 to TRBJ2-1; 8 bases line up with TRBD1. The V gene's germline CDR1 is MDHEN and CDR2 SYDVKM. CDR3 length equals 15 residues. The V and J ends lost 3 bases and 0 bases, in that order; junction bases with no gene match: 1. CDR3 nucleotides: TGTGCCAGCAGTTTCAGGGGGCTCTCCTACAATGAGCAGTTCTTC. Its translation: CASSFRGLSYNEQFF.

By sample fraction, this clonotype is medium-sized. The V call is TRBV7-6, the J call TRBJ2-3; D remains unclear. This CDR3 has 13 residues. V was cut by 0 bases and J by 4 bases, with 5 bases left in between. Germline CDR1 is SGHVS and CDR2 is FNYEAQ. The CDR3 nucleotides read TGTGCCAGCAGCTTAGCGCGTGCAGATACGCAGTATTTT. Translated: CASSLARADTQYF.

There are many counts of this clonotype. The V gene is TRBV7-6, the J gene TRBJ2-5; D gene unclear. Trimming left V 0 bases short and J 5 bases short, with 13 bases between. This CDR3 is built from 15 residues. Germline values: CDR1 SGHVS, CDR2 FNYEAQ. The CDR3 DNA is TGTGCCAGCAGCTTAGCGGGTAACAGTAGGGAGACCCAGTACTTC. It yields the protein CASSLAGNSRETQYF.

DNA of the CDR3: TGTGCCAGCAGCTTGCCCCCGACAGATACGCAGTATTTT. It encodes CASSLPPTDTQYF. The genes are TRBV5-4 and TRBJ2-3; D call uncertain. The ends were cut back, 1 base at V and 3 bases at J, with 6 bases in the middle. Germline V CDR1 and CDR2: SGHNT, YYREEE (reference sequence). This CDR3 region has 13 residues.

The J gene is TRBJ2-1, the V gene TRBV7-8; D is ambiguous. This CDR3 region has 15 residues. In germline, CDR1 is SGHVS, CDR2 FQNEAQ. The V and J ends lost 0 bases and 0 bases respectively, with 6 bases between them. The CDR3 loop reads CASSLARSSYNEQFF. The CDR3 nucleotides are TGTGCCAGCAGCTTAGCACGGAGCTCCTACAATGAGCAGTTCTTC. Full variable domain (remainder filled in from reference TRBV7-8 and TRBJ2-1): GAGVSQSPRYKVAKRGQDVALRCDPISGHVSLFWYQQALGQGPEFLTYFQNEAQLDKSGLPSDRFFAERPEGSVSTLKIQRTQQEDSAVYLCASSLARSSYNEQFFGPGTRLTVL.

This clonotype was counted once. The chain links TRBV10-3 to TRBJ2-3; D perhaps matches TRBD1 (6 bases). The germline V gene has CDR1 ENHRY and CDR2 SYGVKD. The CDR3 is made up of 13 amino acids. With 6 bases removed from V and 1 base from J, the gap between germline ends came to 8 bases. The CDR3 reads CAIRRQGTDTQYF. The CDR3 coding sequence is TGTGCCATCAGAAGACAGGGCACAGATACGCAGTATTTT.

In its sample, this clonotype is medium-sized. The genes are TRBV7-3 and TRBJ2-7; D is possibly TRBD2 (5 bases). CDR1 is SGHTA, CDR2 FQGTGA, per germline. This CDR3 contains 14 residues. V shed 5 bases and J shed 6 bases, with 17 bases lying between them. The CDR3 nucleotides read TGTGCCAGCAGCGCCTCCCTGGAGGAAGGCGAGCAGTACTTC. Its translation is CASSASLEEGEQYF.

This clonotype rates as medium-sized (0.01 to 0.1%). This sequence joins TRBV9 and TRBJ2-3, with a possible D match to TRBD1 (6 bases). The CDR3 is 15 amino acids. Germline V lookup: CDR1 SGDLS, CDR2 YYNGEE. V shed 4 bases and J shed 4 bases, with 16 bases lying between them. In DNA form, the CDR3 reads TGTGCCAGCAGCAAAGGAAAGGGGGTGGCAGATACGCAGTATTTT. This gives the protein CASSKGKGVADTQYF.

In this sample, this clonotype is medium-sized. V is TRBV28 and J is TRBJ2-1, with no clear D. Germline lookup yields CDR1 MDHEN and CDR2 SYDVKM. Deletions cut 2 bases from V and 6 bases from J, with 5 bases between. The CDR3 has 12 residues. The CDR3 loop reads CASSLIGNEQFF. CDR3 DNA sequence: TGTGCCAGCAGTTTAATTGGCAATGAGCAGTTCTTC.

This clonotype occurred many times. This chain links TRBV5-1 with TRBJ2-3; unclear D gene. Germline values: CDR1 SGHRS, CDR2 YFSETQ. Trimming shortened V by 8 bases and J by 0 bases, and 10 bases separated the two germline ends. The CDR3 runs to 13 residues. CDR3 loop: CASASPSTDTQYF. CDR3 DNA: TGCGCCAGTGCCTCGCCTAGCACAGATACGCAGTATTTT.

In its sample, this clonotype ranks as medium-sized. The chain has TRBV4-1 and TRBJ2-3; 8 bases are shared with TRBD2. Germline CDR1 reads MGHRA; CDR2 reads YSYEKL. J lost 0 bases, V lost 3 bases, and 11 bases had no gene match. The CDR3 is made up of 18 amino acids. DNA for the CDR3: TGCGCCAGCAGCCAGCCGGGGGGGAAGCGGGTTAGCACAGATACGCAGTATTTT. Translating it yields CASSQPGGKRVSTDTQYF.

This clonotype was seen ten or more times. The chain recombines TRBV28 with TRBJ2-7, with 8 bases fitting TRBD2. V lost 5 bases, J lost 3 bases, and 18 bases stayed unmatched. CDR1 is MDHEN, CDR2 SYDVKM, per germline. This CDR3 comprises 18 residues. CDR3 sequence: CASSPSGLAGRRGYEQYF. CDR3 in DNA: TGTGCCAGCAGTCCCTCTGGTTTAGCGGGGCGTAGGGGCTACGAGCAGTACTTC. Combining the CDR3 with reference TRBV28 and TRBJ2-7 gives the whole variable domain DVKVTQSSRYLVKRTGEKVFLECVQDMDHENMFWYRQDPGLGLRLIYFSYDVKMKEKGDIPEGYSVSREKKERFSLILESASTNQTSMYLCASSPSGLAGRRGYEQYFGPGTRLTVT.

The rearrangement joins TRBV20-1 to TRBJ2-5; D is unclear. The length of the CDR3 is 14 residues. CDR1 and CDR2 (germline): DFQATT, SNEGSKA (reference sequence). Trimming left V 0 bases short and J 0 bases short, with 8 bases between. DNA of the CDR3: TGCAGTGCTAGAGATTGGAGATACCAAGAGACCCAGTACTTC. Its translation is CSARDWRYQETQYF.

The sample holds many counts of this clonotype. V and J are TRBV5-1 and TRBJ1-6; maybe TRBD1 (5 bases). This CDR3 region has 14 residues. CDR1 is SGHRS, CDR2 YFSETQ, per germline. The V gene lost 4 bases and the J gene lost 8 bases, with 13 bases spanning the gap. The CDR3 region is CASSEGGGDSPLHF. CDR3 in DNA: TGCGCCAGCAGCGAAGGCGGGGGGGATTCACCCCTCCACTTT. The whole variable domain, filled in from reference TRBV5-1 and TRBJ1-6, reads KAGVTQTPRYLIKTRGQQVTLSCSPISGHRSVSWYQQTPGQGLQFLFEYFSETQRNKGNFPGRFSGRQFSNSRSEMNVSTLELGDSALYLCASSEGGGDSPLHFGNGTRLTVT.

This clonotype has a count of ten or more. The V call is TRBV7-9, the J call TRBJ2-2; no clear D gene. Trimming cost V 0 bases and J 1 base, with 6 bases left between them. The CDR3 has 15 residues. The germline CDR1 and CDR2 sequences are SEHNR and FQNEAQ (reference sequence). CDR3 DNA: TGTGCCAGCAGCTTAGCAGTGCTGAACACCGGGGAGCTGTTTTTT. This codes for CASSLAVLNTGELFF.

A few counts support this clonotype. The chain couples TRBV20-1 to TRBJ2-1, with D uncertain. Germline CDR1 is DFQATT and CDR2 is SNEGSKA (reference sequence). V gave up 5 bases and J gave up 4 bases, with 18 bases separating them. This CDR3 has 15 residues. The CDR3 region has the DNA TGCAGTGCTCCCCGGCAAAGGTCCCAATACAATGAGCAGTTCTTC. The encoded protein is CSAPRQRSQYNEQFF.

This clonotype was picked up many times. The gene calls are TRBV20-1 and TRBJ2-3; D might be TRBD2 (6 bases). The CDR3 consists of 14 residues. The V gene's germline CDR1 is DFQATT and CDR2 SNEGSKA (reference sequence). V lost 8 bases, J lost 2 bases, and 17 bases lay in between. The CDR3 loop reads CSIRGTGDTDTQYF. The CDR3 DNA reads TGCAGTATACGGGGCACGGGGGACACAGATACGCAGTATTTT.

This clonotype has a count of ten or more. The chain has TRBV2 and TRBJ2-1, with TRBD2 matching 15 bases. Germline CDR1 is SNHLY and CDR2 is FYNNEI. The CDR3 is 21 residues long. The V and J ends lost 3 bases and 1 base, in that order; junction bases with no gene match: 13. The CDR3 region has the DNA TGTGCCAGCAGTGACTCCGGGACTAGCGGGAGGTTCCTTCGGTCCTACAATGAGCAGTTCTTC. The encoded protein is CASSDSGTSGRFLRSYNEQFF.